This T cell receptor (beta chain) originates from a study of cytomegalovirus exposure and HLA in healthy donors. Turning to the study itself: A previous analysis identified approximately 110 million unique TCR beta sequences derived from some 170 million T cells. Inside one of the first data releases sat 80 million to 95 million unique TCRs taken from HLA-typed donors.

As concerns this clone: As yet, its antigen is unknown.

PCR was performed using 60 Vbeta and 13 Jbeta primers. Method: immunoSEQ multiplex PCR; TCRdb's copy keeps in-frame clones and lacks some. The sample lists 95,000 to 100,000 clones, approximately 71% occurring once. J was trimmed by 1 base and V by 6 bases; bases with no gene match: 4. Germline assignment: CDR1 MNHNY and CDR2 SVGAGI (reference sequence). The CDR3 spans 14 residues. General study points: About 180 TCR beta chains were listed as cytomegalovirus-associated.

The receptor was isolated from a female donor in good health and CMV-seronegative. V usage is TRBV6-6 and J usage is TRBJ1-2; TRBD1 aligns across 8 bases. The sample consisted of PBMCs. CDR3 in amino acids: CASSPRGLNYGYTF. The DNA of the CDR3 is TGTGCCAGCAGCCCCAGGGGGCTTAACTATGGCTACACCTTC.